This T cell receptor (beta chain) is from a study of somatic mutations in cytotoxic T cells in rheumatoid arthritis. Study-level background: Prior to any treatment and right after diagnosis, patient blood (approximately 29 ml EDTA) was drawn.

The germline CDR1 and CDR2 sequences are SNHLY and FYNNEI. V was shortened by 2 bases and J by 8 bases, with 3 bases between the two germline ends. This CDR3 has 11 amino acids. The repertoire was sequenced with immunoSEQ multiplex PCR; TCRdb's copy has only in-frame clones and lacks some. The profile shows roughly 7,700 clones, 65% to 75% of them singletons. This clone was recorded a few times. The antigen is unknown. Findings and caveats of the study: Slight TRBV07 underrepresentation in rheumatoid arthritis patients went unadjusted for multiple comparisons. Healthy controls did not share the age-linked increase in CD8+ clonality seen in rheumatoid arthritis patients.

This clonotype originated in an adult with rheumatoid arthritis. The sample comprised CD8+ T cells sorted from blood. The gene calls are TRBV2 and TRBJ1-4; the D is unclear. CDR3 nucleotide sequence: TGTGCCAGCAGTGAATACGAAAAACTGTTTTTT. It is translated as CASSEYEKLFF.